This TCR beta chain was sequenced during a study of graft-versus-host responses after intestinal transplantation. Study-level information: Transplants given to recipients were multivisceral, liver-intestinal, or isolated intestinal.

Germline assignment: CDR1 MDHEN and CDR2 SYDVKM. The CDR3 extends over 13 amino acids. The V and J ends lost 6 bases and 4 bases respectively, with 10 bases between them. Study-wide findings and caveats: GvH clones turned up in recipient marrow; some had shown up first in ileum or blood. Circulating GvH clone levels at their peak were associated with HvG declines (early post-transplant). Graft-versus-host to host-versus-graft clonal ratios in allografts were high in patients with graft-donor T cell macrochimerism.

The table came from immunoSEQ multiplex PCR; TCRdb's copy has only in-frame clones and leaves some out. The top ten clones hold roughly 0.37% of a sample with more than 65,000 clones, roughly nine tenths of them seen once. As for this clone: Antigen unknown.

The specimen comprised unstimulated CD4+ T cells sorted from spleen or lymph node cells, sampled before intestinal transplant. The TCR was taken from a human donor who received an intestinal transplant. The chain uses TRBV28 and TRBJ1-3; no firm D call. Here the CDR3 reads CASSSLPGNTIYF. CDR3 bases: TGTGCCAGCAGCTCTCTTCCCGGAAACACCATATATTTT.